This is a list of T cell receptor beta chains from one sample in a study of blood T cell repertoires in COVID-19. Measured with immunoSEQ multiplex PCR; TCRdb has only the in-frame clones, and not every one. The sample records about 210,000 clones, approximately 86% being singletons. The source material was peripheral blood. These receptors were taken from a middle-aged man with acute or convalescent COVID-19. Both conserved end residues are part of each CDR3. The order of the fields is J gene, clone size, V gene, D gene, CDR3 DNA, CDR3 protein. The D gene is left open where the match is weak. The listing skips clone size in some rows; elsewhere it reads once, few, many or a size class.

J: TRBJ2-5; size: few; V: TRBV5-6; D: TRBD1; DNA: TGTGCCAGCAGCTTGTTATATGGGACAGACCAAGAGACCCAGTACTTC; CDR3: CASSLLYGTDQETQYF
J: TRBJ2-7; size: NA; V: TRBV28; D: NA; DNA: TGTGCCAGCAGTTTATTAGGGGACGAGCAGTACTTC; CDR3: CASSLLGDEQYF
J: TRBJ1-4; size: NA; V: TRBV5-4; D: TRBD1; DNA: TGTGCCAGCAGCCCGACAGGGTCAACTAATGAAAAACTGTTTTTT; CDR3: CASSPTGSTNEKLFF
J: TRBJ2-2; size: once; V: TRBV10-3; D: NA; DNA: TGTGCCATCAGGGGGCTTACAGGGTCCGGGGAGCTGTTTTTT; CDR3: CAIRGLTGSGELFF
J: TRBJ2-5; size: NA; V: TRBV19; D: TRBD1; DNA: TGTGCCAGTAGTATAGGGACAGGAGGAGAGACCCAGTACTTC; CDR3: CASSIGTGGETQYF
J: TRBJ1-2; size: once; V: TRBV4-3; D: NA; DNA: TGCGCCAGCAGCCAAGTCCTCAGGGAGGGCTATGGCTACACCTTC; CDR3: CASSQVLREGYGYTF
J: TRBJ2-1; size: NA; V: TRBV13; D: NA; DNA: TGTGCCAGCAGCTCCCACGCCATCAGCTCCTACAATGAGCAGTTCTTC; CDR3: CASSSHAISSYNEQFF
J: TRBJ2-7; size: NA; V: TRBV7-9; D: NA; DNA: TGTGCCAGCAGCTTGATAATCGGACAGCAGTACGAGCAGTACTTC; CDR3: CASSLIIGQQYEQYF
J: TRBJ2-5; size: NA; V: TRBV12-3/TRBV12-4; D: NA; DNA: TGTGCCAGCAGTCTATCCGGGATAGAGACCCAGTACTTC; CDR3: CASSLSGIETQYF
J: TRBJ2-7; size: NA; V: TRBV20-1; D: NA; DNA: TGCAGTGCTAGTGGCCAAACTTATAGCTCCTACGAGCAGTACTTC; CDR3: CSASGQTYSSYEQYF
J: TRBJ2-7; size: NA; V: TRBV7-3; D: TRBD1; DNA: TGTGCCAGCAGCTCACCGGGACAGGGGACCTACGAGCAGTACTTC; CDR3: CASSSPGQGTYEQYF
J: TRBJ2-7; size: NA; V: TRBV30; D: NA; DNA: TGTGCCTGGAGTCCCCGGGGTTCGTTGTGGGGCGAGCAGTACTTC; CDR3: CAWSPRGSLWGEQYF
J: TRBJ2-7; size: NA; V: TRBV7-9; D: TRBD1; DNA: TGTGCCAGCAGCTCAACTCGGGGGACAGGGAAAGACTACGAGCAGTACTTC; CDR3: CASSSTRGTGKDYEQYF
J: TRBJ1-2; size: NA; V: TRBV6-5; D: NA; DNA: TGTGCCAGCAGGCGCCGGGACTTCTATGGCTACACCTTC; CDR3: CASRRRDFYGYTF
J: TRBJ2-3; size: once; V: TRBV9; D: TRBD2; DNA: TGTGCCAGCAGCGTAGCGGGAGGGTGGACAGATACGCAGTATTTT; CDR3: CASSVAGGWTDTQYF
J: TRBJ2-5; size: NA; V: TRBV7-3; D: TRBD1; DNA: TGTGCCAGCAGCTCACAGGGGTACGAGACCCAGTACTTC; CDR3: CASSSQGYETQYF
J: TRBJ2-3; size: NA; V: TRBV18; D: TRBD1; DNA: TGTGCCAGCTCCGAAGTGATGGGACAGGGGGCCACTAGCACAGATACGCAGTATTTT; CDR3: CASSEVMGQGATSTDTQYF
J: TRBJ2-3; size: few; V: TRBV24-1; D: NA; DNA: TGTGCCACCAGTGATTTGCAACACACAGATACGCAGTATTTT; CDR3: CATSDLQHTDTQYF
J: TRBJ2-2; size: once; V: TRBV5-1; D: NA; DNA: TGCGCCAGCAGCCGCGACTTAGCACCCACAGGGGAGCTGTTTTTT; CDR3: CASSRDLAPTGELFF
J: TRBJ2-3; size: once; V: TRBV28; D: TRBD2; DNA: TGTGCCAGCATCCCGGGAGGGGCGGGAGATACGCAGTATTTT; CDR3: CASIPGGAGDTQYF
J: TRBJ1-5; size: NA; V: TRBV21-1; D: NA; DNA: TGTGCCAGCAGCAAAAGGGACAGGCTCCTTGGGTATAGCAATCAGCCCCAGCATTTT; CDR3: CASSKRDRLLGYSNQPQHF
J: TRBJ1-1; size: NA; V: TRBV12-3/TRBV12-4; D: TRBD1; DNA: TGTGCCAGCAGTTTCCGACAGGGGACGGAAGCTTTCTTT; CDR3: CASSFRQGTEAFF
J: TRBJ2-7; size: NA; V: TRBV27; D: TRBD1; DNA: TGTGCCAGCAGGCCCCTACAGGGGGCGTACGAGCAGTACTTC; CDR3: CASRPLQGAYEQYF
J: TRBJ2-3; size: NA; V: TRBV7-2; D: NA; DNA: TGTGCCAGCAAGCGAAGCGGAACTAGCACAGATACGCAGTATTTT; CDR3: CASKRSGTSTDTQYF
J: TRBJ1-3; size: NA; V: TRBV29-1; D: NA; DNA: TGCAGCGTTGACACTATCCCCTCTGGAAACACCATATATTTT; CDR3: CSVDTIPSGNTIYF
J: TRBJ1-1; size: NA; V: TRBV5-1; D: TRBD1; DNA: TGCGCCAGCACTGAACAGGGGGCGGACACTGAAGCTTTCTTT; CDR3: CASTEQGADTEAFF
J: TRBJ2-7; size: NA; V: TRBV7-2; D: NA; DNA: TGTGCCAGCAGCTTAGGGGCGACCTCCTACGAGCAGTACTTC; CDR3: CASSLGATSYEQYF
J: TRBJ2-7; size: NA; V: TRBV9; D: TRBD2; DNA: TGTGCCAGCAGCCCTGGGGGGGGACTAGGAGGTTACGAGCAGTACTTC; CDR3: CASSPGGGLGGYEQYF
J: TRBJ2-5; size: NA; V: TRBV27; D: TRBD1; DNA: TGTGCCAGCAGTTTTGGGGGACAGCGCCAAGAGACCCAGTACTTC; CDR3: CASSFGGQRQETQYF
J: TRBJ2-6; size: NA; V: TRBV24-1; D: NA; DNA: TGTGCCACCAGTGATCGCACAGGTTCTGGGGCCAACGTCCTGACTTTC; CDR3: CATSDRTGSGANVLTF
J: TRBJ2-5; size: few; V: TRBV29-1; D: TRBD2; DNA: TGCAGCGTTGGGGGGACTAGCGGGAAAGAGACCCAGTACTTC; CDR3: CSVGGTSGKETQYF
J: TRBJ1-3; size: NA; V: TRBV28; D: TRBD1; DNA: TGTGCCAGCAGCGCCGGGACAGCCTCTGGAAACACCATATATTTT; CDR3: CASSAGTASGNTIYF
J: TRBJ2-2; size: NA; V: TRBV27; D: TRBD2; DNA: TGTGCCAGCAGTTTATCGTTCGGGAGGGACACCGGGGAGCTGTTTTTT; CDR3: CASSLSFGRDTGELFF
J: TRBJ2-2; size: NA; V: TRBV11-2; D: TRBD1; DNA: TGTGCCAGCAGCTGGAGCGGGACAGGGACGGACGAGCTGTTTTTT; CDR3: CASSWSGTGTDELFF
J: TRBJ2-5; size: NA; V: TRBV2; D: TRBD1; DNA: TGTGCCACCAAAGGGGGCCGGGACCAAGAGACCCAGTACTTC; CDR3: CATKGGRDQETQYF
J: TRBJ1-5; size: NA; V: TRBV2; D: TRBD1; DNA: TGTGCCAGCAGATTAACAGGGGGTAGCAATCAGCCCCAGCATTTT; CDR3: CASRLTGGSNQPQHF
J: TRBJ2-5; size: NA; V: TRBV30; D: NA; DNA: TGTGCCTGGAAGGGGCAGGGGGGAGAGACCCAGTACTTC; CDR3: CAWKGQGGETQYF
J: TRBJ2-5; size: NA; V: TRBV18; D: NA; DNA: TGTGCCAGCTCACCACCTTCGACAGGCCTAATGTACTTC; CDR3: CASSPPSTGLMYF
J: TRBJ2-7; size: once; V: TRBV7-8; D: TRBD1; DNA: TGTGCCAGCAGCCTCTGGACAGGGGGCTACGAGCAGTACTTC; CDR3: CASSLWTGGYEQYF
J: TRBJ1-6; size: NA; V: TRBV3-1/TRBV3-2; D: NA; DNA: TGTGCCAGCAGCCAGGGCCAGATTAATTCACCCCTCCACTTT; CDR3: CASSQGQINSPLHF
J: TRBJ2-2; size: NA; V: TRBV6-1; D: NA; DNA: TGTGCCAGCAGTGGGTTTCCGGCGACTTCGAACACCGGGGAGCTGTTTTTT; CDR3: CASSGFPATSNTGELFF
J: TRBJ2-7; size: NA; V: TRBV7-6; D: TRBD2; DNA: TGTGCCAGCAGCTTACCCTACTCTAGCGGGAGCGAGCAGTACTTC; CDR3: CASSLPYSSGSEQYF
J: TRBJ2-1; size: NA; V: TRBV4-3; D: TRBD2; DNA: TGCGCCAGCAGCCAAGTCAGGTCGGGGCTAGCGGGAGAGGTTGAGCAGTTCTTC; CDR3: CASSQVRSGLAGEVEQFF
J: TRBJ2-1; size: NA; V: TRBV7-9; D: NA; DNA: TGTGCCAGCAGCCTCACCGGAACAGGCAATGAGCAGTTCTTC; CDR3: CASSLTGTGNEQFF
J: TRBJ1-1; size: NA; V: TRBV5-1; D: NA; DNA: TGCGCCAGCAGCCCGGGACAGAACACTGAAGCTTTCTTT; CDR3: CASSPGQNTEAFF
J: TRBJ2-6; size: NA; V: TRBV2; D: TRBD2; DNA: TGTGCCAGCGGTCGGGGGGCTGGGGCCAACGTCCTGACTTTC; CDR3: CASGRGAGANVLTF
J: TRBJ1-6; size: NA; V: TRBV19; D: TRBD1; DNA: TGTGCCAGTAGTTGGACAGGACCCGATAATTCACCCCTCCACTTT; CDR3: CASSWTGPDNSPLHF
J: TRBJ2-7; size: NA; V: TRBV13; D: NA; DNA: TGTGCCAGCAGCTTACGGGGGGCCCTGCGCCGGGAGCAGTACTTC; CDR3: CASSLRGALRREQYF
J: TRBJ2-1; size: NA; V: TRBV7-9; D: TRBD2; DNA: TGTGCCAGCAGCCCAGGACAGCGGGGGGGCAATGAGCAGTTCTTC; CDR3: CASSPGQRGGNEQFF
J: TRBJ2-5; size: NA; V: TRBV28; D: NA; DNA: TGTGCCAGCAGTTTTGGGGGAGGAGCTCAAGAGACCCAGTACTTC; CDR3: CASSFGGGAQETQYF
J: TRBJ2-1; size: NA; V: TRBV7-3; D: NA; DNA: TGTGCCAGCAGCTCTCAGGACTACAATGAGCAGTTCTTC; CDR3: CASSSQDYNEQFF
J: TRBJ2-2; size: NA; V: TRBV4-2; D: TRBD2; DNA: TGTGCCAGCAGCCAACAGGGACTAGCTACGAACACCGGGGAGCTGTTTTTT; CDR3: CASSQQGLATNTGELFF
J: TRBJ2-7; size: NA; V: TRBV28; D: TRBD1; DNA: TGTGCCAGCAGTTTCCTAACCACCGGAGGGGGGACAGGGGGCAGCTACGAGCAGTACTTC; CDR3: CASSFLTTGGGTGGSYEQYF
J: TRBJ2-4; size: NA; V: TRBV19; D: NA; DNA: TGTGCCAGTAGTACGGGCGGGGGCCTAGCCAAAAACATTCAGTACTTC; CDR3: CASSTGGGLAKNIQYF
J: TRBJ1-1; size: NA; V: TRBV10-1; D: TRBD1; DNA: TGCGCCAGCAGTGAGAAGGGACAGGTGAACACTGAAGCTTTCTTT; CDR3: CASSEKGQVNTEAFF